A single sample gave rise to the 14 T cell receptor beta chains below, sequenced in a study of regulatory T cells in long-lasting Graves disease. Arm-PCR with iRepertoire HTBI primers amplified the CDR3 regions for these TCR beta libraries. TCRdb processed the multiplex PCR reads anew with MiXCR; each CDR3 protein has one entry. The table records 500,000 or so distinct CDR3 sequences, about 16% of them present only once. Time point given: newly diagnosed GD, antithyroid drugs for less than 3 months. The TCR library was made from RNA extracted from PBMCs. This sample also appeared in a second study, on T cells in Graves' hyperthyroidism and ophthalmopathy.

The specimen was peripheral blood mononuclear cells (PBMCs), collected at new diagnosis, from a patient treated with antithyroid drugs. The origin of the receptors is a man aged 35 to 55 with Graves disease.

Ten or more counts support this clonotype. CDR3 in amino acids: CASSAGNYNEQFF. The DNA of the CDR3 is TGTGCCAGCAGTGCCGGGAATTACAATGAGCAGTTCTTC. This chain uses TRBV28 with TRBJ2-1; the D gene is possibly TRBD2 (5 bases). Trimming took 5 bases from V and 4 from J, leaving 9 bases between them. Germline lookup yields CDR1 MDHEN and CDR2 SYDVKM. The CDR3 length is 13 residues.

This clonotype was seen a few times. The rearrangement uses TRBV19 and TRBJ2-6; 10 bases line up with TRBD1. Germline CDR1 LNHDA, CDR2 SQIVND (reference sequence). The CDR3 loop spans 17 amino acids. The V gene end was trimmed by 7 bases and the J gene end by 2 bases; junction bases not matched to a gene: 8. CDR3 region: CASMNRDRGAGANVLTF. CDR3 bases: TGTGCCAGTATGAACCGGGACAGGGGAGCTGGGGCCAACGTCCTGACTTTC.

About this clonotype: The conserved final phenylalanine or tryptophan is absent from the CDR3, which likely points to a read error. V usage is TRBV5-1 and J usage is TRBJ2-1; D gene uncertain. The V end was cut by 4 bases, the J end by 1 base, with 12 bases between. Per the germline V gene, CDR1 is SGHRS and CDR2 is YFSETQ. The CDR3 sequence is 15 residues long. The DNA of the CDR3 is TGCGCCAGCAGCCCCGGTGCCGGTTCCTACAATGAGCAGTTCTCC. It is translated as CASSPGAGSYNEQFS.

A few counts support this clonotype. The genes are TRBV10-3 and TRBJ2-7; maybe TRBD1 (5 bases). Trimming took off 9 bases at V and 0 bases at J, with 9 bases between the two ends. The CDR3 length is 12 residues. From germline, CDR1 is ENHRY and CDR2 SYGVKD. This CDR3 reads CAIGRGSYEQYF. CDR3 in DNA: TGTGCCATTGGAAGGGGCTCCTACGAGCAGTACTTC.

This clonotype was counted between two and nine times. The V gene is TRBV29-1, the J gene TRBJ2-7; D unresolved. The germline gives CDR1 SQVTM, CDR2 ANQGSEA. Trimming left V 4 bases short and J 4 bases short, with 8 bases between. The CDR3 is 11 residues long. The CDR3 DNA is TGCAGCGTTGGTGGCCTATACGAGCAGTACTTC. Protein product: CSVGGLYEQYF.

The rearrangement joins TRBV28 to TRBJ2-4; no definite D call. In germline, CDR1 is MDHEN, CDR2 SYDVKM. V was trimmed by 7 bases and J by 0 bases, leaving 10 bases between them. The CDR3 spans 14 residues. The CDR3 DNA reads as TGTGCCAGCACCCCACTGCTAGCCAAAAACATTCAGTACTTC. Its protein product is CASTPLLAKNIQYF. Looking up the rest from reference TRBV28 and TRBJ2-4 gives the full variable domain: DVKVTQSSRYLVKRTGEKVFLECVQDMDHENMFWYRQDPGLGLRLIYFSYDVKMKEKGDIPEGYSVSREKKERFSLILESASTNQTSMYLCASTPLLAKNIQYFGAGTRLSVL.

This clonotype came up many times. The chain is built from TRBV2 and TRBJ1-1; D gene ambiguous. In germline, CDR1 is SNHLY, CDR2 FYNNEI. This CDR3 contains 11 residues. Trimming pared 6 bases from V and 3 bases from J, leaving 5 bases between. The CDR3 DNA follows: TGTGCCAGCAGAGGATACACTGAAGCTTTCTTT. It is translated as CASRGYTEAFF. The entire variable domain, with the rest obtained from reference TRBV2 and TRBJ1-1, is as follows: EPEVTQTPSHQVTQMGQEVILRCVPISNHLYFYWYRQILGQKVEFLVSFYNNEISEKSEIFDDQFSVERPDGSNFTLKIRSTKLEDSAMYFCASRGYTEAFFGQGTRLTVV.

In the case of this clonotype: Compared with germline, one end of the junction differs, possibly owing to a read error. The chain carries TRBV4-1 and TRBJ2-2; 9 bases match TRBD2. Germline V gene lookup returns CDR1 MGHRA and CDR2 YSYEKL. There are 15 residues in the CDR3. CDR3: CASRQEAGGVGELFF. The CDR3 DNA reads TGCGCCAGCAGGCAAGAGGCGGGAGGGGTCGGGGAGCTGTTTTTT.

The rearrangement links TRBV4-2 to TRBJ2-7; 11 bases agree with TRBD2. The germline gives CDR1 LGHNA, CDR2 YNFKEQ. The J segment lost 4 bases and the V segment lost 3 bases, leaving 20 bases of the junction unmatched. The CDR3 runs 20 residues. The CDR3 sequence is CASSQGERFLAGGDWYEQYF. The CDR3, as DNA: TGTGCCAGCAGCCAGGGGGAGAGGTTCCTAGCGGGAGGAGATTGGTACGAGCAGTACTTC.

This clonotype was picked up many times. This chain joins TRBV3-1 and TRBJ1-6, with D tentatively TRBD1 (5 bases). V was shortened by 1 base and J by 15 bases, with 10 bases between the two germline ends. CDR3 size: 12 residues. The germline V gene encodes CDR1 LGHDT and CDR2 YNNKEL (reference sequence). CDR3 in DNA: TGTGCCAGCAGCCAAGCAGGGTGGCACCTCCACTTT. Translation: CASSQAGWHLHF. The full variable domain, completed using reference TRBV3-1 and TRBJ1-6, is DTAVSQTPKYLVTQMGNDKSIKCEQNLGHDTMYWYKQDSKKFLKIMFSYNNKELIINETVPNRFSPKSPDKAHLNLHINSLELGDSAVYFCASSQAGWHLHFGNGTRLTVT.

The chain has TRBV12-3 or TRBV12-4 and TRBJ1-4; weak D call: TRBD1 (6 bases). The CDR3 totals 13 residues. V was trimmed by 2 bases and J by 8 bases, leaving 9 bases between them. The CDR3 is CASSLYRDEKLFF. Here the CDR3 DNA reads TGTGCCAGCAGTTTATACAGGGACGAAAAACTGTTTTTT.

Ten or more counts support this clonotype. The chain recombines TRBV28 with TRBJ2-2, with TRBD2 matching over 10 bases. Germline values: CDR1 MDHEN, CDR2 SYDVKM. The CDR3 loop spans 18 amino acids. The V segment lost 4 bases and the J segment 2 bases; nucleotides outside the gene matches: 10. The CDR3 coding sequence is TGTGCCAGCAGTTCCTACCAAGCTAGCGGGAGAAACACCGGGGAGCTGTTTTTT. This translates into CASSSYQASGRNTGELFF.

As regards this clonotype: A read error may be the cause here, since a much bigger clone is one base away. The V and J genes are TRBV3-1 and TRBJ2-7; D gene ambiguous. From germline, CDR1 is LGHDT and CDR2 YNNKEL (reference sequence). CDR3 length: 13 amino acids. Trimming removed 0 bases at V and 2 bases at J, with 5 bases between. DNA of the CDR3: TGTGCCAGCAGCCAAGATTTCCCCTACGAGCAGTACTTC. Amino acids: CASSQDFPYEQYF.

This clonotype was recorded many times. The chain couples TRBV7-3 to TRBJ2-2, with no clear D. V was shortened by 5 bases and J by 7 bases, with 11 bases between the two germline ends. Germline CDR1 reads SGHTA; CDR2 reads FQGTGA. This CDR3 has 13 amino acids. CDR3 sequence reads: CASSTTNDGELFF. CDR3 sequence (DNA): TGTGCCAGCAGCACCACTAACGACGGGGAGCTGTTTTTT. Complete variable domain (other parts from reference TRBV7-3 and TRBJ2-2): GAGVSQTPSNKVTEKGKYVELRCDPISGHTALYWYRQSLGQGPEFLIYFQGTGAADDSGLPNDRFFAVRPEGSVSTLKIQRTERGDSAVYLCASSTTNDGELFFGEGSRLTVL.